The text below deals with one TCR beta chain. Its antigen is still unknown. No base qualities exist here, and no much larger clone lies one base off it. This sample is part of a study of cytomegalovirus exposure and HLA in healthy donors (dated by TCRdb to the late 2010s). For context, the study as a whole: In an earlier analysis of roughly 590 of the donors, approximately 300 Gb of sequence data and roughly 100 million unique TCR beta sequences from about 179 million T cells were reported. An earlier analysis of a few hundred of the donors applied high-throughput TCR beta sequencing to assess whether each TCR beta V gene segment acted as functional or pseudogenic. A later analysis re-examined previously published TCR beta repertoires from hundreds of donors and added high-resolution HLA genotyping to investigate patterns of TCR occurrence. Besides the first cohort of around 700 subjects, a separate validation cohort made up of roughly 120 different subjects was used. Typing coverage differed by locus: A, B, C, DRB1 and DQB1 were typed in about 620-640 donors, DQA1 in about 510, DPA1 in 600 to 610, and DPB1 in just under 480. On average, around 240,000 unique TCR beta nucleotide sequences were sequenced per donor among 350 to 400 genotyped donors of the cohort, with roughly 18% of those sequences being non-productive. To predict cytomegalovirus infection status, the study brought together high-throughput TCR immunosequencing, statistical association of individual TCRs with disease status, and machine learning. In the later analysis, no new phenotypic data were used to find candidate immune exposures; instead, reliance was placed on TCR beta sequences and their occurrence across donors. The study aimed to test whether cataloging public T cell receptors could reveal signatures of past pathogen exposure. Every discovery cohort repertoire had been produced on one sequencing platform. Donor age, sex, ethnicity and CMV serostatus were compiled alongside the repertoire data. The study used immunosequencing to profile the T cell repertoires of approximately 640 subjects and linked those repertoires to cytomegalovirus serostatus. About 320 gigabases of sequencing data and 78 million or so unique TCR sequences were included in an early release covering under 650 HLA-typed donors. In a later genetic analysis, genome-wide SNP genotypes for about 55% of the roughly 700 donors were used, and that subset was treated as a discovery cohort. Both class I and class II loci were covered by HLA typing, at four-digit resolution. Because of strong linkage in the cohort, roughly five DR-DQ haplotypes were treated as single units for association and clustering. Of the roughly 400 genotyped donors, approximately 80% were placed in the genetic ancestry cluster associated with self-reported Caucasian donors.

The cohort comprised hundreds of healthy bone marrow donors. At the time of sampling, every cohort member was nominally healthy, though immune exposures that went unrecorded were likely present. The donor was CMV seronegative and belonged to the group of approximately 320 seronegative cohort members. A peripheral blood sample was collected from each donor, and TCR beta sequencing was performed on peripheral blood mononuclear cells. Genomic DNA was extracted from the blood cell samples with the Qiagen DNeasy Blood Extraction Kit. Library prep was done by the immunoSEQ multiplex PCR assay. For the multiplex PCR, a mixture combining 60 forward primers for TCR Vbeta segments and 13 reverse primers for TCR Jbeta segments was used. Amplification of the CDR3 region of rearranged TCR beta genes was performed with a multiplex PCR assay on genomic DNA. The Illumina HiSeq System was used to sequence the amplified TCR beta libraries as 87-base-pair reads. The study's processing was this. A later analysis counted tens of millions of unique TCR beta chains across the 666 repertoires, and around 9.9 million of these chains were shared by at least two donors. Raw reads were error-corrected and collapsed into unique sequences with a nearest-neighbor algorithm that merged closely related sequences to remove PCR and sequencing errors. V, D and J gene segments were assigned by aligning CDR3 sequences to IMGT reference sequences. For a sequence to be retained, a match of at least six nucleotides to both a V gene segment and a J gene segment was required. A rearrangement was called productive if the CDR3 had no stop codons and remained in frame with V and J, and every other rearrangement was called non-productive. CDR3 was defined according to IMGT convention as the region running from the second conserved V-encoded cysteine to the conserved J-encoded phenylalanine. The earlier analysis of 500 to 600 of the donors excluded sequences that lacked an unambiguous match to a single V gene segment. In an earlier analysis of 450 to 750 of the donors, a V segment was called functional when productive rearrangements were above 56.7%, and segregating when the standard deviation between donors exceeded 5%. A statistical classification framework was built for diagnosing cytomegalovirus status from the catalog of TCR beta chain sequences. V and J gene assignment, in a later analysis, came from comparing TCR nucleotide sequences with IMGT/GENE-DB human TR gene sequences. The TCRdist pipeline was used in a later analysis to assign CDR3 sequences and most-parsimonious VDJ recombination scenarios. In a later analysis, each TCR beta chain was defined by its CDR3 amino acid sequence together with its V-gene family, and reads lacking a unique V-gene family were excluded. A later analysis removed 500 to 600 highly shared, low-generation-probability nucleotide sequences to deal with suspected cross-contamination and a sequencing artifact. In a later analysis, a clonal expansion index was calculated for each public chain from normalized within-repertoire ranks of inferred template counts. In a later analysis, generation probabilities were computed using a VDJ recombination model fitted to out-of-frame rearrangements, and the results were checked against IGoR. Hypergeometric tests were used in a later analysis to score TCR-TCR, TCR-HLA and TCR-CMV co-occurrence, with a repertoire-size bias correction applied to the TCR pairs. To estimate false discovery rates, a later analysis permuted the HLA or CMV assignments 20 times. A later analysis grouped co-occurring TCRs with DBSCAN, adding TCRdist sequence similarity when clustering within HLA-allele-positive subsets. Repertoires with fewer than 30,000 or more than 120,000 public chains were left out of co-occurrence clustering, as were about 5 repertoires with anomalous nucleotide sharing. Sourced from immuneACCESS, this table was stored by TCRdb with only in-frame sequences that have V and J called. A share of the clones is absent; for the studies checked, an unresolved V gene accounts for under half, and the remainder has no known explanation. V and J calls and clone size are copied from that table; D and trimming were computed from the DNA. The sample includes roughly 100,000 clones, with roughly 80% observed a single time. The top ten constitute roughly 3.6% of the sample.

V and J lose 0 bases and 8 bases, and a span of 16 bases separates them. Via the germline V gene, CDR1 is MRHNA and CDR2 SNTAGT. The CDR3 holds 15 amino acids from the cysteine to the phenylalanine. The CDR3 DNA has 45 bases and is translated from base 1. The full study reports these points: In a later analysis, HLA-associated TCR beta chains were found to be more clonally expanded and to have lower generation probabilities than equally common non-associated chains. When HLA alleles, especially DR and DQ, strongly co-occurred, attributing TCR associations to individual alleles was difficult. Some IMGT-functional V segments, including TRBV6-2 and TRBV6-3, could not be told apart with the 87-base-pair reads, so those segments were excluded. Linkage disequilibrium might explain the correlated functional status among segregating V segments, but an unknown experimental factor could not be ruled out. In a later analysis, TCR association rates were found to vary across HLA loci, with the most associated TCRs seen for DRB1 alleles and the fewest for HLA-C alleles. In the study, about 150 TCR beta chains were listed as associated with cytomegalovirus. A later genetic analysis associated a missense DCLRE1C variant with V-gene and J-gene trimming of TCR beta chains, and an independent cohort replicated the association. A cluster of highly shared sequence variants was judged likely to represent a technical artifact of the sequencing pipeline. At a false discovery rate of 0.05, a later analysis linked about 17,000 TCR beta sequences to specific HLA alleles. A later analysis reported that several top co-occurrence clusters appeared linked to parvovirus B19, influenza, CMV and Epstein-Barr virus. Three of the identified cytomegalovirus-associated TCR beta chains were confirmed in vitro to be specific for cytomegalovirus antigens. In both the original and validation cohorts, the classifier was reported to diagnose cytomegalovirus status with high specificity and sensitivity. The cohort was sequenced for TCR beta chains only, and without alpha or paired-chain data the features that could be detected were limited. In an earlier analysis of some 500 of the donors, most TCR beta V segments appeared in productive rearrangements about 90% or about 30% of the time, broadly matching IMGT annotations. According to a later analysis, most CMV-associated TCR beta chains appeared to be HLA-restricted, and the HLA associations seemed to be driven largely by CMV exposure. A further reported finding was that TCR beta sequences accurately predicted the HLA-A and HLA-B alleles for most subjects in the first cohort. Compared with the roughly 720-donor mean, donors in an Asian-associated ancestry cluster had fewer N-insertions in productive TCRs, according to a later genetic analysis. The earlier analysis of some 560 of the donors excluded roughly 16 rarely observed V segments, including chromosome 9 orphons, because counts were too low. The presence/absence analyses assumed that sequencing depth was roughly uniform across donors, and that assumption may not be true. CMV serostatus was the only immune exposure information available for the cohort. Most TCR sequences were observed very rarely across donors, whereas some public TCRs were present in many individuals. According to the authors, the approach could potentially be generalized to other disease states and immunological phenotypes. Because HLA typing was missing for some donors at each locus, association tests included only the typed subset.

The TCR was taken from a man in his 60s in good health and CMV-seronegative. Source material: PBMCs. This chain joins TRBV6-4 to TRBJ1-1; TRBD1 might be the D gene, on 6 matching bases. The DNA sequence is TGTGCCAGCAGTGACTCGGTAGACTTACAGGGAGAAGCTTTCTTT. The resulting protein is CASSDSVDLQGEAFF.